The 31 T cell receptor beta chains below all came from one sample that was sequenced in a study of spatial heterogeneity in lung cancer. MiXCR, applied by TCRdb to the 5' RACE reads, yields one record per CDR3 protein. Among some 7,000 distinct CDR3 sequences, under 9% were seen once, and the ten largest hold roughly 73%. Time point denoted: sample taken at primary tumor resection. Researchers sequenced whole RNA taken from tumor, nontumor lung or frozen PBMC without sorting. The input for sequencing was PBMCs, taken at surgery. The receptors stem from a male donor with early-stage non-small cell lung cancer.

Details on this clonotype: For a library built for alpha chains, this beta chain is a stray read; little rests on its size. The chain couples TRBV10-1 to TRBJ2-1, with a weak D call TRBD1 (6 bases). Germline V gene lookup returns CDR1 WNHNN and CDR2 SYGVQD (reference sequence). V lost 2 bases to trimming and J lost 3 bases, with 17 bases between them. CDR3 length: 17 amino acids. The CDR3 nucleotides are TGCGCCAGCAGTGAGGTTTTCGGGACAAAGGGCTACAATGAGCAGTTCTTC. Protein product: CASSEVFGTKGYNEQFF.

On this clonotype: The library was designed around alpha chains, so this beta chain is a stray read whose abundance carries little weight. The genes are TRBV2 and TRBJ2-3; the match to TRBD1 covers 7 bases. The CDR3 has 14 amino acids. Germline CDR1 and CDR2: SNHLY and FYNNEI. The ends lost 8 bases at V and 3 bases at J; junction bases unmatched: 8. The chain's CDR3 is CASRDRVETDTQYF. DNA of the CDR3: TGTGCCAGCCGAGACAGGGTAGAAACAGATACGCAGTATTTT. Filled out from reference TRBV2 and TRBJ2-3, the complete variable domain reads EPEVTQTPSHQVTQMGQEVILRCVPISNHLYFYWYRQILGQKVEFLVSFYNNEISEKSEIFDDQFSVERPDGSNFTLKIRSTKLEDSAMYFCASRDRVETDTQYFGPGTRLTVL.

In its sample, this clonotype was seen many times. The size of this beta chain means little, since it is a stray read in a library made for alpha chains. The chain joins TRBV3-1 to TRBJ2-3, with 10 bases matching TRBD2. This CDR3 spans 15 amino acids. The germline V gene has CDR1 LGHDT and CDR2 YNNKEL (reference sequence). The V and J ends lost 5 bases and 2 bases, in that order; junction bases with no gene match: 4. The CDR3 reads CASSALAGFTDTQYF. The DNA of the CDR3 is TGTGCCAGCAGCGCACTAGCGGGATTCACAGATACGCAGTATTTT.

This clonotype was observed many times. A library made for alpha chains picked up this beta chain off target, so its size means little. The chain uses TRBV20-1 and TRBJ2-2, with 9 positions matching TRBD2. With V trimmed by 4 bases and J by 0 bases, 3 bases remained unmatched. CDR1 and CDR2 (germline): DFQATT, SNEGSKA (reference sequence). The CDR3 extends over 15 amino acids. CDR3 sequence (DNA): TGCAGTGCTACCCGACTAGCGGCGAACACCGGGGAGCTGTTTTTT. Protein: CSATRLAANTGELFF.

Many counts were recorded for this clonotype. Little can be read into the size of this beta chain, an off-target read in a library designed for alpha chains. This chain uses TRBV2 with TRBJ2-2; D is undetermined. In germline, CDR1 is SNHLY, CDR2 FYNNEI. The ends were cut back, 7 bases at V and 1 base at J, with 10 bases in the middle. This CDR3 region has 14 residues. The CDR3 DNA sequence: TGTGCCAGCACCCTGTCTGAGAACACCGGGGAGCTGTTTTTT. Translating it yields CASTLSENTGELFF.

This clonotype was found a few times. The library was built for alpha chains, so this beta chain is an off-target read and its size means little. J is TRBJ2-1 and V is TRBV27, with TRBD2 matching over 7 bases. This CDR3 has 17 residues. Germline-derived CDR1 and CDR2 are MNHEY and SMNVEV (reference sequence). V trimming: 5 bases; J trimming: 0 bases; junction bases outside the gene matches: 10. CDR3 residues: CASSPRVAGYSYNEQFF. The CDR3 region has the DNA TGTGCCAGCAGTCCCCGAGTAGCGGGCTACTCCTACAATGAGCAGTTCTTC.

As concerns this clonotype: For a library built for alpha chains, this beta chain is a stray read; little rests on its size. This chain joins TRBV21-1 and TRBJ2-7. TRBV21-1 is a known pseudogene. This CDR3 comprises 8 residues. The CDR3: CASSNEYF. The DNA of the CDR3 is TGTGCCAGCAGCAACGAATACTTC.

Ten or more counts support this clonotype. This beta chain is off target for a library built for alpha chains, so its abundance means little. The J gene is TRBJ1-6, the V gene TRBV6-4, with 9 bases lining up with TRBD1. The CDR3 length is 14 residues. Trimming removed 5 bases from V and 6 bases from J; junction bases left unmatched: 2. Germline CDR1 and CDR2: MRHNA and SNTAGT. The CDR3 spells CASSSDRGNSPLHF. CDR3 sequence (DNA): TGTGCCAGCAGTTCGGACAGGGGTAATTCACCCCTCCACTTT.

This clonotype was found many times. This beta chain is an unintended read in a library built for alpha chains; its size means little. This rearrangement joins TRBV28 to TRBJ1-3; D is unclear. CDR1 and CDR2 (germline): MDHEN, SYDVKM. The CDR3 is 14 residues long. V lost 6 bases and J 0 bases, leaving 9 bases between the germline ends. The DNA for the CDR3 is TGTGCCAGCAGAAGAGGAAACTCTGGAAACACCATATATTTT. Protein: CASRRGNSGNTIYF.

This clonotype was recorded at least ten times. This beta chain is an unintended read in a library built for alpha chains; its size means little. The rearrangement joins TRBV19 to TRBJ1-5, with D perhaps TRBD1 (6 bases). The CDR3 consists of 14 residues. Germline CDR1 LNHDA, CDR2 SQIVND (reference sequence). The V end was cut by 9 bases, the J end by 0 bases, with 12 bases between. The CDR3 loop reads CASRGPYSNQPQHF. The CDR3 DNA follows: TGTGCCAGCCGGGGGCCATATAGCAATCAGCCCCAGCATTTT.

Regarding this clonotype: This beta chain is an unintended read in a library built for alpha chains; its size means little. The chain links TRBV12-3 or TRBV12-4 to TRBJ2-3; maybe TRBD2 (6 bases). The V and J ends lost 1 base and 0 bases respectively, with 8 bases between them. The CDR3 has 15 residues. The CDR3 region is CASSLGTTSTDTQYF. In DNA form, the CDR3 reads TGTGCCAGCAGTTTAGGGACTACCAGCACAGATACGCAGTATTTT.

The sample holds many counts of this clonotype. This beta chain is a stray read from a library made for alpha chains; its abundance is not meaningful. The chain links TRBV7-8 to TRBJ2-1, with 8 positions matching TRBD2. CDR1 is SGHVS and CDR2 is FQNEAQ in the germline V gene. Trimming removed 4 bases from V and 0 bases from J; junction bases left unmatched: 8. CDR3 length equals 17 residues. The DNA for the CDR3 is TGTGCCAGCAGCTCGGGGGGGGGCCCCCGCTCCTACAATGAGCAGTTCTTC. This sequence encodes CASSSGGGPRSYNEQFF.

This clonotype was detected many times. Being off target in a library aimed at alpha chains, this beta chain has a size of little meaning. This chain joins TRBV29-1 and TRBJ2-5, with D perhaps assigned TRBD1 or TRBD2 (6 bases each). Germline V gene data show CDR1 as SQVTM and CDR2 as ANQGSEA. The CDR3 is made up of 14 amino acids. Trimming removed 7 bases from V and 0 bases from J, with 15 bases in between. The CDR3 sequence is CSAPPRGDQETQYF. For the CDR3, the DNA is TGCAGCGCCCCACCGAGGGGGGACCAAGAGACCCAGTACTTC.

The sample holds many counts of this clonotype. This beta chain was picked up by a library intended for alpha chains and is off target, so its count carries little meaning. The chain links TRBV5-1 to TRBJ2-7; 11 nucleotides align to TRBD2. The V and J ends lost 0 bases and 4 bases, in that order; junction bases with no gene match: 6. Per the germline V gene, CDR1 is SGHRS and CDR2 is YFSETQ. The CDR3 has 16 amino acids. CDR3 residues: CASSLEVAGGPYEQYF. CDR3 nucleotide sequence: TGCGCCAGCAGCTTGGAGGTAGCGGGAGGGCCGTACGAGCAGTACTTC.

This clonotype has at least ten counts. Found in a library prepared for alpha chains, this beta chain is an off-target read, and its abundance has little meaning. The rearrangement uses TRBV7-2 and TRBJ1-1; D is unresolved. This CDR3 region has 13 residues. Germline V lookup: CDR1 SGHTA, CDR2 FQGNSA. Trimming took 5 bases from V and 1 from J, leaving 8 bases between them. DNA for the CDR3: TGTGCCAGCAGCCTCGATACGAACACTGAAGCTTTCTTT. It translates to CASSLDTNTEAFF.

This clonotype has at least ten counts. This beta chain turned up in a library designed for alpha chains; as an off-target read, its abundance says little. CDR3 amino acids: CSALQGIGELFF. In DNA, the CDR3 is TGCAGTGCTCTACAGGGGATCGGGGAGCTGTTTTTT. The chain carries TRBV20-1 and TRBJ2-2; 7 nucleotides line up with TRBD1. The CDR3 runs to 12 residues. Germline V gene sequence: CDR1 DFQATT, CDR2 SNEGSKA (reference sequence). The trim removed 5 bases at V and 7 bases at J, leaving 4 bases unmatched.

In its sample, this clonotype was seen many times. This beta chain is an off-target read within a library intended for alpha chains, so its frequency means little. This chain links TRBV28 with TRBJ1-1; D unresolved. The CDR3 has 11 residues. V dropped 5 bases and J dropped 4 bases, with 5 bases sitting between them. The germline CDR1 and CDR2 sequences are MDHEN and SYDVKM. CDR3 residues: CASSRRTEAFF. The DNA for the CDR3 is TGTGCCAGCAGTCGCCGCACTGAAGCTTTCTTT. Supplemented by reference TRBV28 and TRBJ1-1, the full variable domain reads DVKVTQSSRYLVKRTGEKVFLECVQDMDHENMFWYRQDPGLGLRLIYFSYDVKMKEKGDIPEGYSVSREKKERFSLILESASTNQTSMYLCASSRRTEAFFGQGTRLTVV.

This clonotype has a count of ten or more. Since the library was made to target alpha chains, this beta chain is a stray read and its abundance is not meaningful. The rearrangement joins TRBV3-1 to TRBJ1-5; D gene ambiguous. CDR1 and CDR2 from the germline V gene are LGHDT and YNNKEL (reference sequence). CDR3 length: 13 amino acids. Trimming took 5 bases from V and 7 from J, leaving 12 bases between them. The CDR3 DNA follows: TGTGCCAGCAGCGCAGATGCGGAGCAGCCCCAGCATTTT. It encodes CASSADAEQPQHF.

This clonotype was recorded many times. Little can be read into the size of this beta chain, an off-target read in a library designed for alpha chains. The chain employs TRBV3-1 and TRBJ2-7, with D perhaps matching TRBD1 or TRBD2 (5 bases each). Trimming took off 4 bases at V and 2 bases at J, with 15 bases between the two ends. From germline, CDR1 is LGHDT and CDR2 YNNKEL (reference sequence). The CDR3 has 15 amino acids. CDR3 region: CASSRYRDPAYEQYF. CDR3 bases: TGTGCCAGCAGCCGGTACCGGGACCCGGCCTACGAGCAGTACTTC.

The table lists this clonotype with many counts. This beta chain turned up in a library designed for alpha chains; as an off-target read, its abundance says little. The chain uses TRBV6-1 and TRBJ2-5; D possibly uses TRBD1 or TRBD2 (5 bases each). CDR3 length: 18 amino acids. Germline CDR1 and CDR2: MNHNS and SASEGT. V was pared by 5 bases and J by 0 bases, with 22 bases between. This CDR3 reads CASSKTAFPTMYQETQYF. The CDR3 DNA reads TGTGCCAGCAGTAAGACAGCGTTCCCGACTATGTACCAAGAGACCCAGTACTTC.

The table lists this clonotype with many counts. With the library built for alpha chains, this beta chain is off target and its frequency is not meaningful. The chain couples TRBV28 to TRBJ2-7; D remains unclear. Germline CDR1 reads MDHEN; CDR2 reads SYDVKM. CDR3 size: 15 residues. The V gene lost 2 bases and the J gene lost 0 bases, with 11 bases spanning the gap. The CDR3 coding sequence is TGTGCCAGCAGTTTAGAAACTCTTAGCTCCTACGAGCAGTACTTC. Its protein is CASSLETLSSYEQYF.

This clonotype was observed at least ten times. Found in a library prepared for alpha chains, this beta chain is an off-target read, and its abundance has little meaning. V and J are TRBV18 and TRBJ2-1; D is perhaps TRBD2 (5 bases). The ends were cut back, 5 bases at V and 6 bases at J, with 23 bases in the middle. CDR3 size: 17 residues. Per germline, CDR1 KGHSH and CDR2 LQKENI. CDR3 in DNA: TGTGCCAGCTCAACCCGAGAGAGCCGGGGTAGGCCCAATGAGCAGTTCTTC. It specifies CASSTRESRGRPNEQFF.

With respect to this clonotype: A library prepared for alpha chains yielded this beta chain as an off-target read; its size is of little meaning. The V gene is TRBV7-2, the J gene TRBJ2-5; a possible D gene is TRBD1 (6 bases). V was pared by 0 bases and J by 5 bases, with 10 bases between. The CDR3 has 14 residues. In germline, CDR1 is SGHTA, CDR2 FQGNSA. The CDR3 loop is CASSLARQGETQYF. CDR3 coding DNA: TGTGCCAGCAGCTTAGCCCGCCAGGGGGAGACCCAGTACTTC.

There are many counts of this clonotype. This beta chain is an off-target read within a library intended for alpha chains, so its frequency means little. The chain couples TRBV20-1 to TRBJ1-6; a weak D match, TRBD1 (6 bases). Trimming cost V 0 bases and J 4 bases, with 19 bases left between them. The CDR3 length is 18 residues. Germline V gene lookup returns CDR1 DFQATT and CDR2 SNEGSKA (reference sequence). CDR3 in amino acids: CSARDAAGAWSYNSPLHF. In DNA, the CDR3 is TGCAGTGCTAGAGATGCGGCAGGGGCGTGGAGTTATAATTCACCCCTCCACTTT.

This clonotype was seen repeatedly, ten times or more. Found in a library prepared for alpha chains, this beta chain is an off-target read, and its abundance has little meaning. The rearrangement uses TRBV27 and TRBJ2-2; possibly TRBD2 for D (6 bases). The CDR3 sequence is 15 residues long. Trimming cost V 1 base and J 6 bases, with 12 bases left between them. Looked up from germline, CDR1 is MNHEY and CDR2 is SMNVEV (reference sequence). The CDR3 DNA reads TGTGCCAGCAGTTTATTTGGCAGCGGGTCCGGGGAGCTGTTTTTT. Residues: CASSLFGSGSGELFF.

This clonotype was picked up a small number of times. This beta chain is off target for a library built for alpha chains, so its abundance means little. The rearrangement links TRBV27 to TRBJ1-6; D remains unclear. The CDR3 is made up of 13 amino acids. V was clipped by 7 bases and J by 6 bases, with 10 bases between them. Germline CDR1 reads MNHEY; CDR2 reads SMNVEV (reference sequence). The CDR3 DNA is TGTGCCAGCACCCTCCGCCTTAATTCACCCCTCCACTTT. It encodes CASTLRLNSPLHF.

This clonotype has at least ten counts. This beta chain appears as a stray read in a library generated for alpha chains; its size is not informative. This rearrangement joins TRBV30 to TRBJ2-1, with D maybe TRBD2 (6 bases). V lost 2 bases and J 8 bases, leaving 22 bases between the germline ends. From germline, CDR1 is GTSNPN and CDR2 SVGIG (reference sequence). This CDR3 has 16 amino acids. This chain's CDR3 is CAWSPPFTGAPDEQFF. In DNA form, the CDR3 reads TGTGCCTGGAGTCCCCCCTTTACGGGAGCACCCGATGAGCAGTTCTTC.

Comments on this clonotype: This beta chain is an unintended read in a library built for alpha chains; its size means little. The chain uses TRBV28 and TRBJ2-7; D possibly corresponds to TRBD1 (5 bases). The germline gives CDR1 MDHEN, CDR2 SYDVKM. The CDR3 length is 12 residues. The V and J ends lost 2 bases and 5 bases respectively, with 7 bases between them. The CDR3 loop is CASSLTGDEQYF. CDR3 DNA sequence: TGTGCCAGCAGTTTAACAGGTGACGAGCAGTACTTC.

Concerning this clonotype itself: Within a library made for alpha chains, this beta chain is off target, and its count is uninformative. This rearrangement joins TRBV2 to TRBJ2-5; perhaps TRBD1 as D (6 bases). The CDR3 has 13 amino acids. CDR1 is SNHLY, CDR2 FYNNEI, per germline. The V end was cut by 7 bases, the J end by 2 bases, with 11 bases between. The CDR3: CASNRDSQETQYF. DNA of the CDR3: TGTGCCAGCAACAGGGATTCACAAGAGACCCAGTACTTC. Looking up the rest from reference TRBV2 and TRBJ2-5 gives the full variable domain: EPEVTQTPSHQVTQMGQEVILRCVPISNHLYFYWYRQILGQKVEFLVSFYNNEISEKSEIFDDQFSVERPDGSNFTLKIRSTKLEDSAMYFCASNRDSQETQYFGPGTRLLVL.

Worth noting for this clonotype: This may arise from a read error, as a much more abundant clone is one base away. This beta chain appears as a stray read in a library generated for alpha chains; its size is not informative. The chain employs TRBV20-1 and TRBJ2-7; 7 bases agree with TRBD2. The CDR3 consists of 13 residues. CDR1 and CDR2 (germline): DFQATT, SNEGSKA (reference sequence). The CDR3: CNARPSGPLEQYF. Written as DNA, the CDR3 is TGCAATGCACGGCCTAGCGGTCCTCTCGAGCAGTACTTC.

By its share, this clonotype is medium-sized. This beta chain is off target for a library built for alpha chains, so its abundance means little. The J gene is TRBJ1-1, the V gene TRBV12-3 or TRBV12-4; TRBD1 might be the D (6 bases). This CDR3 contains 14 residues. V was clipped by 3 bases and J by 4 bases, with 12 bases between them. The DNA of the CDR3 is TGTGCCAGCAGTTTGGACGGAGGGGGCACTGAAGCTTTCTTT. Its protein product is CASSLDGGGTEAFF.